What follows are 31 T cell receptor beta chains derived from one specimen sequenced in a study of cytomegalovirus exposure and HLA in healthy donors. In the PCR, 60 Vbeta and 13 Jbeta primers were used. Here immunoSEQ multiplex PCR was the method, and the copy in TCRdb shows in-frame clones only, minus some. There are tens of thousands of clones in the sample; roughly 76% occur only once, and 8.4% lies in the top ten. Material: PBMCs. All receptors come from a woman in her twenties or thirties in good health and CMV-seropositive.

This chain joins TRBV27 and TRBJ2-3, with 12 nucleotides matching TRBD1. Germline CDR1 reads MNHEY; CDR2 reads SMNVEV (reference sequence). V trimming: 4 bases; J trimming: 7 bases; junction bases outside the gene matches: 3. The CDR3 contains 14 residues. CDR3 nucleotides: TGTGCCAGCAGTTACGGGACAGGGGGCAATACGCAGTATTTT. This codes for CASSYGTGGNTQYF.

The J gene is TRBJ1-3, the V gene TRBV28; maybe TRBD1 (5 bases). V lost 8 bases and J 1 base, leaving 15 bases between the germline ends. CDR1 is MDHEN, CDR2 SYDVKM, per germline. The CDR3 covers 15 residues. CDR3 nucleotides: TGTGCCAGCGGATCCCGGGGGGGTTCTGGAAACACCATATATTTT. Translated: CASGSRGGSGNTIYF.

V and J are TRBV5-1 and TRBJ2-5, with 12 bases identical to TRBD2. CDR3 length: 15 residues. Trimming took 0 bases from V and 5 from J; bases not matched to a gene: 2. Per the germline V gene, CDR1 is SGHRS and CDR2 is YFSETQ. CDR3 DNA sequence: TGCGCCAGCAGCTTGGGGACTAGCGGGACGGAGACCCAGTACTTC. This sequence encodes CASSLGTSGTETQYF.

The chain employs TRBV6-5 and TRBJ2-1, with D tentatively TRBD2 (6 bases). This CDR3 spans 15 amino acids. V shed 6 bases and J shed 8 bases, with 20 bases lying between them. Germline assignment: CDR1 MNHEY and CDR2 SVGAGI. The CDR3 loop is CASRDFGGVVDEQFF. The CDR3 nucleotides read TGTGCCAGCAGGGATTTTGGCGGGGTAGTCGATGAGCAGTTCTTC.

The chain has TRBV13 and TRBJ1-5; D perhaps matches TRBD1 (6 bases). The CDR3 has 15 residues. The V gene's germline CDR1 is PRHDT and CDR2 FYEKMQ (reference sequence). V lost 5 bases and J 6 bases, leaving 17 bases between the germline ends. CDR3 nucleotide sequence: TGTGCCAGCAGCCGTAGGGGGGCGGGGGGTCAGCCCCAGCATTTT. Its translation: CASSRRGAGGQPQHF.

CDR3 sequence (DNA): TGTGCCAGCAGCTTAGGGCCGGGACAGGGGGCCTACGAGCAGTACTTC. Its protein product is CASSLGPGQGAYEQYF. The V call is TRBV7-6, the J call TRBJ2-7; 11 bases match TRBD1. V trimming: 1 base; J trimming: 2 bases; junction bases outside the gene matches: 4. CDR1 SGHVS and CDR2 FNYEAQ come from the germline V gene. The CDR3 has 16 amino acids.

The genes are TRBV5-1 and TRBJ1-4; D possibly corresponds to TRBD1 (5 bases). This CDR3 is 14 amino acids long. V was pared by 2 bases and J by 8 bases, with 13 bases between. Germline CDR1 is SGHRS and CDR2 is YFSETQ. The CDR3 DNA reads TGCGCCAGCAGCTTTTCAGGGATCGACGAAAAACTGTTTTTT. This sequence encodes CASSFSGIDEKLFF.

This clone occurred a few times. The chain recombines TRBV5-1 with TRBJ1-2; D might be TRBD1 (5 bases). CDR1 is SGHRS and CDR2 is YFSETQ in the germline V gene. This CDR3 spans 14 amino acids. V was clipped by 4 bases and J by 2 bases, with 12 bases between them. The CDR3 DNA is TGCGCCAGCAGCATCCTCGACAGCAACTATGGCTACACCTTC. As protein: CASSILDSNYGYTF.

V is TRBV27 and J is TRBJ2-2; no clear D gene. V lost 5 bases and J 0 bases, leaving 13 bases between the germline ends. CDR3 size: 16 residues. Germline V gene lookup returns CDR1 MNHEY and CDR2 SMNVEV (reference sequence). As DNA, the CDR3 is TGTGCCAGCAGTCTGACTCAAGCTGCGAACACCGGGGAGCTGTTTTTT. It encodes CASSLTQAANTGELFF.

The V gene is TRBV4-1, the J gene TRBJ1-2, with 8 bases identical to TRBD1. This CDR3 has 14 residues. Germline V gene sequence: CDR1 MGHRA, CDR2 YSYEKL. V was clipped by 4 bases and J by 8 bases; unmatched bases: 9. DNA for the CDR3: TGCGCCAGCAGCCTCCAGCCACAGGGGGGGGGCTACACCTTC. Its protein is CASSLQPQGGGYTF.

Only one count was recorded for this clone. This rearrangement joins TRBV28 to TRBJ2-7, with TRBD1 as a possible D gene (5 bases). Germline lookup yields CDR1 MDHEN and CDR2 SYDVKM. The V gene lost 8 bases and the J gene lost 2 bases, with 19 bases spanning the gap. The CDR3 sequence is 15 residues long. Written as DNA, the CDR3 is TGTGCCAGCGCATCGAGGACCCAGGGCACCTACGAGCAGTACTTC. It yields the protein CASASRTQGTYEQYF.

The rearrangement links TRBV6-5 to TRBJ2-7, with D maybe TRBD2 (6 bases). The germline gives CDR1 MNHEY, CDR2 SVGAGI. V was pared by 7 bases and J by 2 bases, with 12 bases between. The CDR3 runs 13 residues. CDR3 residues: CASKASVTYEQYF. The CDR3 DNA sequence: TGTGCCAGCAAAGCTAGCGTTACCTACGAGCAGTACTTC.

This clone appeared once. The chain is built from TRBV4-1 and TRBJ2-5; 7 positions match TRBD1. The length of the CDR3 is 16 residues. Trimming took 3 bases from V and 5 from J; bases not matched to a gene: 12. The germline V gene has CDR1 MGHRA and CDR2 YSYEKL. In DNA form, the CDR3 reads TGCGCCAGCAGCCACCTACCGGGACAGCTGGGGGAGACCCAGTACTTC. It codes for CASSHLPGQLGETQYF.

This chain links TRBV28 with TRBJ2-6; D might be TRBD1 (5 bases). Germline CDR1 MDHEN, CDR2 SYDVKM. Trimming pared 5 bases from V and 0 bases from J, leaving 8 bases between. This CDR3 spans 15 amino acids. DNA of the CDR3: TGTGCCAGCAGTCCCGACAGCTCTGGGGCCAACGTCCTGACTTTC. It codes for CASSPDSSGANVLTF.

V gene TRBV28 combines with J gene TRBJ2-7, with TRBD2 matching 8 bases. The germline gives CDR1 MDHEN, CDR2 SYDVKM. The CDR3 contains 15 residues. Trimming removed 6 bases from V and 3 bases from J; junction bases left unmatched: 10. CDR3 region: CASRLGGRTLYEQYF. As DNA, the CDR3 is TGTGCCAGCAGGTTGGGCGGGAGGACCCTCTACGAGCAGTACTTC.

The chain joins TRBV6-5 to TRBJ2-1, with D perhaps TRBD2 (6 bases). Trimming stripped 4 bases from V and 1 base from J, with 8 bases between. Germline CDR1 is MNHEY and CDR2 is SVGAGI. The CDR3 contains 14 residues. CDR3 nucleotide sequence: TGTGCCAGCAGTTCGGAGGGATCCTACAATGAGCAGTTCTTC. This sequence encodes CASSSEGSYNEQFF.

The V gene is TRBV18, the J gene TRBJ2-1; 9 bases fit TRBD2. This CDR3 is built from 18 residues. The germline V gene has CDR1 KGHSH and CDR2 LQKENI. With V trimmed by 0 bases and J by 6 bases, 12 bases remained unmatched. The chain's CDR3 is CASSPPVGTGLAINEQFF. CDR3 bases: TGTGCCAGCTCACCACCGGTAGGTACGGGACTAGCTATCAATGAGCAGTTCTTC.

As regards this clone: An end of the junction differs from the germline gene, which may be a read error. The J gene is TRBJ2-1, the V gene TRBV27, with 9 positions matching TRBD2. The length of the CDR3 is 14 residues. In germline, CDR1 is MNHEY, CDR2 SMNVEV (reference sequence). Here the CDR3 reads CTSSFLAGSSEQFF. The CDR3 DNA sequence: TGTACCAGCAGTTTTCTAGCGGGATCTAGTGAGCAGTTCTTC.

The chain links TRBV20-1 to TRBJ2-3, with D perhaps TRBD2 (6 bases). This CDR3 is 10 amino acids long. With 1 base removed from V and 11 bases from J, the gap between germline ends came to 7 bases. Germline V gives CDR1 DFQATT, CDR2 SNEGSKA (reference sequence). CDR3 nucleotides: TGCAGTGCTAGAGCGGGAGAGCAGTATTTT. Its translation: CSARAGEQYF.

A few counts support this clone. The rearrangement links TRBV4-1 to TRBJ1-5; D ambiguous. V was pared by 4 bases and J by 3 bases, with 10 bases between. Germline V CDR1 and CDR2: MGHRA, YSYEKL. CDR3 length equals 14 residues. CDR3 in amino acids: CASSPGSANQPQHF. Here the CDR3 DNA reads TGCGCCAGCAGCCCCGGCAGCGCCAATCAGCCCCAGCATTTT.

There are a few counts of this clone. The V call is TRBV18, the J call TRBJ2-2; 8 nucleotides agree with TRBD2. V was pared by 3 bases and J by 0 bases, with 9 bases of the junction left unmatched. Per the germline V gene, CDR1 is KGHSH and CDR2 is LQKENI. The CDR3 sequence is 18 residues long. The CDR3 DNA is TGTGCCAGCTCACCTAGGCTAGCGGGTTACGCGAACACCGGGGAGCTGTTTTTT. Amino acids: CASSPRLAGYANTGELFF. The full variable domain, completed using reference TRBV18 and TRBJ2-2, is NAGVMQNPRHLVRRRGQEARLRCSPMKGHSHVYWYRQLPEEGLKFMVYLQKENIIDESGMPKERFSAEFPKEGPSILRIQQVVRGDSAAYFCASSPRLAGYANTGELFFGEGSRLTVL.

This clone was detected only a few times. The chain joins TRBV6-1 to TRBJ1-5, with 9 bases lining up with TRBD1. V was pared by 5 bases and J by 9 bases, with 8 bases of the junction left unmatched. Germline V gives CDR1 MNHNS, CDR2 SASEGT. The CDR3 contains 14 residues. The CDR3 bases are TGTGCCAGCAGTCCGACAGGGGGGGAGCGGCCCCAGCATTTT. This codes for CASSPTGGERPQHF.

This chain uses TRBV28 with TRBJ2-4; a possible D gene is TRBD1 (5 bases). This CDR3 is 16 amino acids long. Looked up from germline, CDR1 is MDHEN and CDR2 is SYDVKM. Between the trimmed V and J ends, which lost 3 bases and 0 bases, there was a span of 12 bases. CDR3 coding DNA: TGTGCCAGCAGTTTGGGGCCGCTACTAGCCAAAAACATTCAGTACTTC. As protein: CASSLGPLLAKNIQYF. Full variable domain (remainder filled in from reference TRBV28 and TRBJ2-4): DVKVTQSSRYLVKRTGEKVFLECVQDMDHENMFWYRQDPGLGLRLIYFSYDVKMKEKGDIPEGYSVSREKKERFSLILESASTNQTSMYLCASSLGPLLAKNIQYFGAGTRLSVL.

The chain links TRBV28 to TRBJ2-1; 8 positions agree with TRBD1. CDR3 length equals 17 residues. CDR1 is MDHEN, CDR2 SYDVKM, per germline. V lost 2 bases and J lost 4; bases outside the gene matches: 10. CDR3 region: CASSLVPYRGKYNEQFF. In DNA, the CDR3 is TGTGCCAGCAGTTTAGTCCCGTACAGGGGGAAGTACAATGAGCAGTTCTTC. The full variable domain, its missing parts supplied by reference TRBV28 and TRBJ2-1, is DVKVTQSSRYLVKRTGEKVFLECVQDMDHENMFWYRQDPGLGLRLIYFSYDVKMKEKGDIPEGYSVSREKKERFSLILESASTNQTSMYLCASSLVPYRGKYNEQFFGPGTRLTVL.

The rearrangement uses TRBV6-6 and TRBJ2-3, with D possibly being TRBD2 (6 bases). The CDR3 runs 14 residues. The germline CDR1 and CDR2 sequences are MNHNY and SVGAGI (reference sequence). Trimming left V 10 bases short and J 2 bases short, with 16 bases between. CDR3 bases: TGTGCCACCAAGGGACTGGGGAACACAGATACGCAGTATTTT. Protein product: CATKGLGNTDTQYF.

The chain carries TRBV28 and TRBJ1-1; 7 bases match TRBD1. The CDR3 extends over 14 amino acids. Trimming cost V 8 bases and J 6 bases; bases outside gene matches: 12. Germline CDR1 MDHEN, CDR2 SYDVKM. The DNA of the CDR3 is TGTGCCAGCCGCTTACTTACAGGGGAAGCTGAAGCTTTCTTT. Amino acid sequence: CASRLLTGEAEAFF.

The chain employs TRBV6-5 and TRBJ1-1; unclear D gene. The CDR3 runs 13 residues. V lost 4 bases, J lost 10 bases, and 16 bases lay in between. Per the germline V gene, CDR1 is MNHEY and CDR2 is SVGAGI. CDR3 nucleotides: TGTGCCAGCAGTTCTACAGTGGCCGTGGGAGCTTTCTTT. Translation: CASSSTVAVGAFF.

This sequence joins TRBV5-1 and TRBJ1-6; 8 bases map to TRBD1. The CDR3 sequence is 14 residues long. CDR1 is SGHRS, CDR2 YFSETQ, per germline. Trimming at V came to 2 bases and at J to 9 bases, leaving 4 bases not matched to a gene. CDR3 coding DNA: TGCGCCAGCAGCTTAGGACAGGGAGGTTCACCCCTCCACTTT. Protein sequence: CASSLGQGGSPLHF.

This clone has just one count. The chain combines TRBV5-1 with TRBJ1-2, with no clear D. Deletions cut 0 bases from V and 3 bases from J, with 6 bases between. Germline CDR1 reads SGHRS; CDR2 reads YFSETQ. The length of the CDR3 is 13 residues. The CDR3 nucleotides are TGCGCCAGCAGCTTGGATACAGACTATGGCTACACCTTC. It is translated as CASSLDTDYGYTF.

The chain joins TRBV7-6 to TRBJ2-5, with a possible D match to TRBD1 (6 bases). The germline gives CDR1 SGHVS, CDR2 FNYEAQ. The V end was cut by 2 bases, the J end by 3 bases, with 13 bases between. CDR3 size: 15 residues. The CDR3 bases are TGTGCCAGCAGCTTATCAGGTCCAGGGGAAGAGACCCAGTACTTC. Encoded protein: CASSLSGPGEETQYF. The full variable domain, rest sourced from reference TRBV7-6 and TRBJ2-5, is GAGVSQSPRYKVTKRGQDVALRCDPISGHVSLYWYRQALGQGPEFLTYFNYEAQQDKSGLPNDRFSAERPEGSISTLTIQRTEQRDSAMYRCASSLSGPGEETQYFGPGTRLLVL.

CDR3 region: CASSKGFGADIQYF. The CDR3 bases are TGTGCCAGTAGTAAGGGATTTGGGGCAGACATTCAGTACTTC. The chain joins TRBV19 to TRBJ2-4, with D tentatively TRBD1 (5 bases). The CDR3 totals 14 residues. The V gene lost 4 bases and the J gene lost 8 bases, with 15 bases spanning the gap. CDR1 and CDR2 (germline): LNHDA, SQIVND (reference sequence).